Each of the 11 T cell receptor beta chains below was sequenced from the same sample in a study of T cell clonality in common variable immunodeficiency. These receptors' antigens are unknown. The data were produced by immunoSEQ multiplex PCR, yet TCRdb's version contains in-frame clones alone and is incomplete. This sample has about 26,000 clones, each found more than once. Whole-study findings and limits: In common variable immunodeficiency, TCR beta chains reportedly carried fewer deletions and N-nucleotide insertions.

The sequenced sample consisted of peripheral blood mononuclear cells. These receptors all come from a human donor with common variable immunodeficiency.

This clone was seen more than once but under ten times. The read finishes 3 residues shy of the CDR3 end, and the germline J gene is used to complete it. The V gene is TRBV6-2 or TRBV6-3, the J gene TRBJ2-1; 8 bases match TRBD1. The V gene end was trimmed by 4 bases and the J gene end by 6 bases; junction bases not matched to a gene: 8. Germline-derived CDR1 and CDR2 are MNHEY and SVGEGT. This CDR3 has 15 amino acids. The DNA read from the CDR3 is TGTGCCAGCAGTTCATCCGGGACAGGCACCAATGAG. It translates to CASSSSGTGTNE. The entire CDR3 is CASSSSGTGTNEQFF.

This clone has ten or more counts. The read gets to within 3 residues of the CDR3 end, and the germline J gene fills in the rest. The rearrangement links TRBV4-1 to TRBJ2-5, with 7 nucleotides matching TRBD2. CDR3 length equals 14 residues. Losses at the gene ends were 4 bases for V and 2 bases for J; bases not matched to a gene: 4. Germline V gene data show CDR1 as MGHRA and CDR2 as YSYEKL. The CDR3 here is CASSLGTKQETQYF. The DNA read from the CDR3 is TGCGCCAGCAGCCTAGGGACTAAACAAGAGACC.

There are a few counts of this clone. The CDR3 goes on 3 residues after the read ends, and that part is filled in from the germline J gene. The genes are TRBV19 and TRBJ2-5, with 7 bases identical to TRBD1. This CDR3 has 14 residues. CDR1 and CDR2 (germline): LNHDA, SQIVND (reference sequence). The J segment lost 5 bases and the V segment lost 3 bases, leaving 6 bases of the junction unmatched. The CDR3 is CASSMGQLRETQYF. The sequenced part of the CDR3 DNA is TGTGCCAGTAGTATGGGACAGCTTAGGGAGACC.

This clone was detected a few times. Coverage ceases 3 residues before the CDR3 finishes, and the germline J gene fills in the end. This chain connects TRBV7-2 to TRBJ2-7; 8 nucleotides line up with TRBD2. The V segment lost 2 bases and the J segment 4 bases; nucleotides outside the gene matches: 4. Germline lookup yields CDR1 SGHTA and CDR2 FQGNSA. The CDR3 has 14 amino acids. The CDR3 reads CASSLREGRYEQYF. CDR3 DNA, as far as it was read: TGTGCCAGCAGCTTACGGGAGGGGAGGTACGAG.

This clone was seen repeatedly, ten times or more. The read ends 3 residues early relative to the CDR3; the germline J gene fills the gap. The V and J genes are TRBV29-1 and TRBJ1-5; 10 bases are a match to TRBD1. CDR1 and CDR2 from the germline V gene are SQVTM and ANQGSEA. The CDR3 contains 15 residues. The J segment lost 4 bases and the V segment lost 6 bases, leaving 9 bases of the junction unmatched. CDR3 region: CSVSTGGQINQPQHF. Partial CDR3 DNA: TGCAGCGTCTCGACAGGGGGCCAGATTAATCAGCCC.

As regards this clone: The CDR3 goes on 3 residues after the read ends, and that part is filled in from the germline J gene. The genes are TRBV5-1 and TRBJ2-5, with D maybe TRBD2 (5 bases). Trimming removed 2 bases from V and 5 bases from J, with 10 bases in between. Per germline, CDR1 SGHRS and CDR2 YFSETQ. The CDR3 consists of 13 residues. The CDR3: CASSLNRGETQYF. CDR3 bases read: TGCGCCAGCAGCTTAAACCGAGGGGAGACC.

As regards this clone: The CDR3 end is not reached by the read, which stops 3 residues before it; the germline J gene fills it in. This chain uses TRBV7-9 with TRBJ2-7; 7 bases are a match to TRBD1. J gave up 3 bases and V 6 bases, and 5 bases lay outside the gene matches. CDR1 and CDR2 from the germline V gene are SEHNR and FQNEAQ (reference sequence). CDR3 length equals 13 residues. CDR3 region: CASRPRDSYEQYF. The part of the CDR3 DNA that was read is TGTGCCAGCAGGCCCCGGGACAGCTACGAG.

This clone was observed many times. The read ends 3 residues shy of where the CDR3 ends; the end is completed using the germline J gene. J is TRBJ2-5 and V is TRBV5-1; 8 bases agree with TRBD2. Germline V lookup: CDR1 SGHRS, CDR2 YFSETQ. CDR3 length: 15 residues. Trimming at V came to 1 base and at J to 7 bases, leaving 9 bases not matched to a gene. Partial CDR3 DNA: TGCGCCAGCAGCTTGTTCTCGGCGGGGGGCGTGACC. Translation: CASSLFSAGGVT. The full CDR3 protein reads CASSLFSAGGVTQYF.

This clone appeared many times. The CDR3 here is CASSPPPSGVRTGELFF. The CDR3 DNA, read in part, is TGTGCCAGCTCACCACCTCCGTCAGGGGTTCGCACCGGGGAG. This chain uses TRBV18 with TRBJ2-2; D may be TRBD1 (6 bases). The read falls 3 residues short of the CDR3 end, and the missing part is taken from the germline J gene. The CDR3 runs to 17 residues. Trimming took 0 bases from V and 4 from J, leaving 15 bases between them. Germline CDR1 is KGHSH and CDR2 is LQKENI.

Ten or more counts support this clone. The read comes to an end 3 residues before the CDR3 does, leaving the germline J gene to fill in the end. The chain combines TRBV7-6 with TRBJ2-3; D unclear. From germline, CDR1 is SGHVS and CDR2 FNYEAQ. The CDR3 sequence is 15 residues long. Trimming shortened V by 5 bases and J by 0 bases, and 12 bases separated the two germline ends. CDR3 DNA (partial): TGTGCCAGCAGCAGCTTTGCAACTAGCACAGATACG. Residues: CASSSFATSTDT. The full-length CDR3 reads as CASSSFATSTDTQYF.

This clone has at least ten counts. The read falls 3 residues short of the CDR3 end, and the missing part is taken from the germline J gene. The chain links TRBV7-9 to TRBJ2-7; 9 bases agree with TRBD1. Trimming cost V 5 bases and J 5 bases; bases outside gene matches: 7. Germline CDR1 and CDR2: SEHNR and FQNEAQ (reference sequence). The CDR3 sequence is 14 residues long. The DNA read from the CDR3 is TGTGCCAGCAGCATACAGGGGGCGATAAACGAG. Translated: CASSIQGAINE. The entire CDR3 reads CASSIQGAINEQYF. The full variable domain, its missing parts supplied by reference TRBV7-9 and TRBJ2-7, is DTGVSQNPRHKITKRGQNVTFRCDPISEHNRLYWYRQTLGQGPEFLTYFQNEAQLEKSRLLSDRFSAERPKGSFSTLEIQRTEQGDSAMYLCASSIQGAINEQYFGPGTRLTVT.